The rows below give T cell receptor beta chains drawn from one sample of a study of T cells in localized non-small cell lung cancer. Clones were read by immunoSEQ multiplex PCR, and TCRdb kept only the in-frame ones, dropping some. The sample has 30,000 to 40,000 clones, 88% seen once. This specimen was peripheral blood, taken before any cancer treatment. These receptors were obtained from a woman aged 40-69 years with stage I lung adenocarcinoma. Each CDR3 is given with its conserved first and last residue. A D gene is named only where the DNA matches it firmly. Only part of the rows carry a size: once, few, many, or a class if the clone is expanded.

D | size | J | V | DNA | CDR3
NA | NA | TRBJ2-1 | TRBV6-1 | TGTGCCAGCAGTGAAAACTACAATGAGCAGTTCTTC | CASSENYNEQFF
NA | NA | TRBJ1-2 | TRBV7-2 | TGTGCCAGCAGCTTAGAAACAGTTGATGGCTACACCTTC | CASSLETVDGYTF
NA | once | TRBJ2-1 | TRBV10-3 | TGTGCCATCAGAGGGGCCAACGATGAGCAGTTCTTC | CAIRGANDEQFF
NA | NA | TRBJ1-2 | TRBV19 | TGTGCCAGTAGTATAGGTGGGAAGAGCGGCTACACCTTC | CASSIGGKSGYTF
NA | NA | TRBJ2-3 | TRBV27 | TGTGCCAGCAGTTTACTGGGATTCACAGATACGCAGTATTTT | CASSLLGFTDTQYF
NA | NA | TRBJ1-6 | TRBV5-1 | TGCGCCAGCAGCTTGGCCGGTAATTCACCCCTCCACTTT | CASSLAGNSPLHF
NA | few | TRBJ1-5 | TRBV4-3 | TGCGCCAGCAGCCAAGCGGACGGCTACAATCAGCCCCAGCATTTT | CASSQADGYNQPQHF
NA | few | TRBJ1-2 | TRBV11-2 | TGTGCCAGCAGCGAATCGACAGCTAACTATGGCTACACCTTC | CASSESTANYGYTF
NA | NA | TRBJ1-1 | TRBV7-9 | TGTGCCAGCAGCAACGTAGGGGGGAGGAACACTGAAGCTTTCTTT | CASSNVGGRNTEAFF
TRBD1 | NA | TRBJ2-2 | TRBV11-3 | TGTGCCAGCAGCTTGGACAGGACGAACACCGGGGAGCTGTTTTTT | CASSLDRTNTGELFF
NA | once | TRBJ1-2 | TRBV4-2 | TGTGCCAGCAGCGGCGCAGGGGACGGCTATGGCTACACCTTC | CASSGAGDGYGYTF
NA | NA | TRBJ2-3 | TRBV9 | TGTGCCAGCACCCCCTCCAGCAAAATAGTAGATACGCAGTATTTT | CASTPSSKIVDTQYF
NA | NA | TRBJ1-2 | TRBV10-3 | TGTGCCATCAGTGAGACCGAGGCAGGTGGCTACACCTTC | CAISETEAGGYTF
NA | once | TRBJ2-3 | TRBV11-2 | TGTGCCAGCAGCTTCCCACTTCGGGGGTCGGGCACAGATACGCAGTATTTT | CASSFPLRGSGTDTQYF
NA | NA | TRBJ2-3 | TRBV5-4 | TGTGCCAGCAGCTCCGACAGTTCAAGCACAGATACGCAGTATTTT | CASSSDSSSTDTQYF
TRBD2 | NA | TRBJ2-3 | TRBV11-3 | TGTGCCAGCAGCACGGGACTAGCGGGGGATACGCAGTATTTT | CASSTGLAGDTQYF
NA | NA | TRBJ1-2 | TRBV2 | TGTGCCAGCAGTGAAGAGCGGCAGGGACCCGCTTATACCTTC | CASSEERQGPAYTF
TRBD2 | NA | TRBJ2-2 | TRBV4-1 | TGCGCCAGCAGCCAAGCCCTAGCGGGGATTGCGAACACCGGGGAGCTGTTTTTT | CASSQALAGIANTGELFF
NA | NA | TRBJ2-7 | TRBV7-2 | TGTGCCAGCAGCTTAGGTGCCGGCTACGAGCAGTACTTC | CASSLGAGYEQYF
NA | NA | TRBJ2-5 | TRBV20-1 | TGCAGTGCACAACAGAGGGAGACCCAGTACTTC | CSAQQRETQYF
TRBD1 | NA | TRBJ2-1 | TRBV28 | TGTGCCAGCAGGTGGACAGGGGGGAATGAGCAGTTCTTC | CASRWTGGNEQFF
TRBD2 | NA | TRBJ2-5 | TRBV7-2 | TGTGCCAGCAGCTTAAGGCGGGGGGGAGGAGAGACCCAGTACTTC | CASSLRRGGGETQYF
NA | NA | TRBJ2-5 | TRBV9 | TGTGCCAGCAGCGTAGCCGCAAGCGGGACACAGGAGACCCAGTACTTC | CASSVAASGTQETQYF
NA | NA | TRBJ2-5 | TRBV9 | TGTGCCAGCAGCGCCCGAGCGGGCCAAGAGACCCAGTACTTC | CASSARAGQETQYF
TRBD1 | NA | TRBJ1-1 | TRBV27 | TGTGCCAGCAGTTTTTTCGCGGACAGGGATAGGTACACTGAAGCTTTCTTT | CASSFFADRDRYTEAFF
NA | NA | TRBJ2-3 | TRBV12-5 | TGTGCTAGTGGTCCGGGGACGGACACAGATACGCAGTATTTT | CASGPGTDTDTQYF
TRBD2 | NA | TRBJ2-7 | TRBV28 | TGTGCCAGCAAACTTAGCGGGGGGCCGCCCGAGCAGTACTTC | CASKLSGGPPEQYF
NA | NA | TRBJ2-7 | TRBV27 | TGTGCCAGCAGCCTGAGCCGGGACCCCTACGAGCAGTACTTC | CASSLSRDPYEQYF
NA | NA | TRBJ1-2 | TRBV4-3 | TGCGCCAGCAGCCAGACTACAGGGTCGGGATTCTATGGCTACACCTTC | CASSQTTGSGFYGYTF
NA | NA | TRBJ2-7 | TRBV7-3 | TGTGCCAGCAGCGCTTGGCCAGGGAGCTCCTACGAGCAGTACTTC | CASSAWPGSSYEQYF
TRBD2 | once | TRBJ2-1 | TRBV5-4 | TGTGCCAGCAGCACCGACAATAGCGGGGTGTTCGGTGAGCAGTTCTTC | CASSTDNSGVFGEQFF
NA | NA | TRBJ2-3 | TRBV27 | TGTGCCAGCAGTTTAGCGGGGCGACACACAGATACGCAGTATTTT | CASSLAGRHTDTQYF
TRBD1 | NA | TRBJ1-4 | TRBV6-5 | TGTGCCAGCAGGGACAGGGGGCGCGGTAATGAAAAACTGTTTTTT | CASRDRGRGNEKLFF
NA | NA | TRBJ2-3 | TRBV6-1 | TGTGCCAGCAGTGAAGCCAGGAACACAGATACGCAGTATTTT | CASSEARNTDTQYF
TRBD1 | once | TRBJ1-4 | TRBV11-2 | TGTGCCAGCAGCTTAGGGACAGGGAGGAATGAAAAACTGTTTTTT | CASSLGTGRNEKLFF
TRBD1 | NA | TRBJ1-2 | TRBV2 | TGTGCCAGCCAACTAGCAGGGGGGGATGGCTACACCTTC | CASQLAGGDGYTF
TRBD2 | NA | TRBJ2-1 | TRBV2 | TGTGCCAGCAGGCCGACCCTAGCGGCCCACAGCAATGAGCAGTTCTTC | CASRPTLAAHSNEQFF
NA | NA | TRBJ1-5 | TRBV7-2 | TGTGCCAGCAGCTTATCAGGGAATCAGCCCCAGCATTTT | CASSLSGNQPQHF
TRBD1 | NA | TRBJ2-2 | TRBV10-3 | TGTGCCATCAGGTTGGACAGGGAAAAAACCGGGGAGCTGTTTTTT | CAIRLDREKTGELFF
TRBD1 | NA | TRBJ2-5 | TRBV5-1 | TGCGCCAGCAGCTTGGGGGGACAGATCCAAGAGACCCAGTACTTC | CASSLGGQIQETQYF
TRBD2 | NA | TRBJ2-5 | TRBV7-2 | TGTGCCAGCAGCTACAGCGGGGCCCCCGGGGAGACCCAGTACTTC | CASSYSGAPGETQYF
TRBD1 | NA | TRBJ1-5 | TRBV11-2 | TGTGCCAGCAGCCTAGGGGGCTCCGAACAGCCCCAGCATTTT | CASSLGGSEQPQHF
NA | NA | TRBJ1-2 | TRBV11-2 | TGTGCCAGCAGCTTAGTGCAGAGGGGCTACACCTTC | CASSLVQRGYTF
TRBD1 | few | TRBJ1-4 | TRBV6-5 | TGTGCCAGCACCGCCCAGGGGGCAACTAATGAAAAACTGTTTTTT | CASTAQGATNEKLFF
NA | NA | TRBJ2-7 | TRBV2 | TGTGCCAGCAGTGATTTAGGGGCAGGATACGAGCAGTACTTC | CASSDLGAGYEQYF
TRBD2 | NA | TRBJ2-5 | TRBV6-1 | TGTGCCAGCAGTGAAGGGGGACTAGAGTCGGAGACCCAGTACTTC | CASSEGGLESETQYF
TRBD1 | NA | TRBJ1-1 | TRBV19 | TGTGCCAGTACCCCAATGGGGACAGCCCCCACTGAAGCTTTCTTT | CASTPMGTAPTEAFF